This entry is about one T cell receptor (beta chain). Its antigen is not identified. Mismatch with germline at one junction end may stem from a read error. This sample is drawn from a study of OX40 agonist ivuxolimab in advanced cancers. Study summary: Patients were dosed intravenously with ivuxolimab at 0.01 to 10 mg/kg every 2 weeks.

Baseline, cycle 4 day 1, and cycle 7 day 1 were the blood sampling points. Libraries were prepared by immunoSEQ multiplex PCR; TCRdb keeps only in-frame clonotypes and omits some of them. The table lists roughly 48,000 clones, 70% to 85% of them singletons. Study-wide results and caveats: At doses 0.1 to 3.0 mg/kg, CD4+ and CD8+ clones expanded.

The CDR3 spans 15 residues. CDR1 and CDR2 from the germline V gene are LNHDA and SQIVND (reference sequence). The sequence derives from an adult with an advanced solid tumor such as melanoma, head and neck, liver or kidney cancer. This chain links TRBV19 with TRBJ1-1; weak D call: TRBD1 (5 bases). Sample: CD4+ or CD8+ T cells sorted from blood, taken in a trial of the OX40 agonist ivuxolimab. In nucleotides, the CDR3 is TGTGCCAGTAGTTTAGACAGCTCGTTGAACACTGAAGCTTTCTTT. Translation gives CASSLDSSLNTEAFF.